This paragraph reports one T cell receptor beta chain. Only in-frame clones appear in the TCRdb table, and some are missing; sequencing was by immunoSEQ multiplex PCR. The sample holds 250,000 to 300,000 clones; approximately 83% are singletons and the top ten take 1%. Germline CDR1 and CDR2: LGHNA and YSLEER. The ends were cut back, 0 bases at V and 3 bases at J, with 8 bases in the middle. The CDR3 length is 14 residues. This sample is part of a study of cytomegalovirus exposure and HLA in healthy donors. The rearrangement links TRBV4-3 to TRBJ1-2; no clear D gene. The TCR sequence derives from a woman younger than 35 in good health and CMV-seronegative. The material sequenced was PBMCs. The CDR3: CASSQDNPDYGYTF. The CDR3 coding sequence is TGCGCCAGCAGCCAAGATAATCCAGACTATGGCTACACCTTC.